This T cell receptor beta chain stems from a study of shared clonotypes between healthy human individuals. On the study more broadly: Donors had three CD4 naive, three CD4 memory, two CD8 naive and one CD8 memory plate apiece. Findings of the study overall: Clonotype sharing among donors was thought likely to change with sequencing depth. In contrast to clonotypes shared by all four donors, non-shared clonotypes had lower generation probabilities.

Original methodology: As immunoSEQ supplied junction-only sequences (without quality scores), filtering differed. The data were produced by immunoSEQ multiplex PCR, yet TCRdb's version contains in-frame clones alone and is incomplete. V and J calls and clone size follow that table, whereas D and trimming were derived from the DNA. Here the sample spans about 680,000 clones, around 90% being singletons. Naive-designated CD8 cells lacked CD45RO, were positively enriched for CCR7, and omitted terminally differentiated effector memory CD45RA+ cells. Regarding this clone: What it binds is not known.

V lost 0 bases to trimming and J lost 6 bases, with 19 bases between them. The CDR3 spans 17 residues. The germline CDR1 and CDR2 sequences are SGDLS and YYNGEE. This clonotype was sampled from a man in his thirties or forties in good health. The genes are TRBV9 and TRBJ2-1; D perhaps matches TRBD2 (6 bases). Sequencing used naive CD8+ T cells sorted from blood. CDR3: CASSVEDRGRIGNEQFF. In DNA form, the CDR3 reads TGTGCCAGCAGCGTAGAAGACCGGGGGAGGATAGGCAATGAGCAGTTCTTC.